The rows below give T cell receptor beta chains drawn from one sample of a study of CD8 T cells in Susac syndrome. TCRdb recomputed calls from the immunoSEQ multiplex PCR reads with MiXCR, one row per CDR3 protein. The sample lists 95,000 to 150,000 distinct CDR3 sequences, approximately 95% occurring once. The sample taken for sequencing was CD8+ T cells from PBMCs. All receptors come from a human donor with multiple sclerosis. CDR3s include the opening cysteine and the closing phenylalanine or tryptophan. The listing skips clone size in some rows; elsewhere it reads once, few, many or a size class.

v_call	cdr3_length	clone_size	j_call	cdr3_aa
TRBV13	16	NA	TRBJ2-2	CASSPLGSGRTGELFF
TRBV12-3/TRBV12-4	12	NA	TRBJ1-4	CASSLSSEKLFF
TRBV7-9	15	NA	TRBJ2-1	CASSTTSGRHNEQFF
TRBV27	14	NA	TRBJ1-2	CASSSGQWVYGYTF
TRBV11-2	16	NA	TRBJ2-3	CASSLAPRGGTDTQYF
TRBV5-1	14	NA	TRBJ1-3	CASMGRTSGNTIYF
TRBV5-6	14	NA	TRBJ1-2	CASSRGQGSDGYTF
TRBV7-7	15	NA	TRBJ2-2	CASSFQPTNTGELFF
TRBV7-6	15	NA	TRBJ2-5	CASSSKSGGGGTQYF
TRBV5-1	18	NA	TRBJ2-1	CASSPGLAGGLLGNEQFF
TRBV20-1	15	NA	TRBJ1-4	CSARGHRGLGEKLFF
TRBV4-2	16	NA	TRBJ2-1	CASSQPTSGRGNEQFF
TRBV6-5	13	few	TRBJ1-1	CASSYTENTEAFF
TRBV3-1	15	NA	TRBJ1-2	CASSQDSRADYGYTF
TRBV4-1	15	NA	TRBJ2-3	CASSQDSRATDTQYF
TRBV27	15	NA	TRBJ2-1	CASTSAGQGLREQFF
TRBV27	11	NA	TRBJ1-1	CASSLGGIAFF
TRBV28	16	NA	TRBJ1-1	CASSLFLQGVSTEAFF
TRBV11-1	14	NA	TRBJ2-1	CASSLWDTNNEQFF
TRBV28	12	NA	TRBJ2-7	CASSFTVDEQYF
TRBV24-1	16	once	TRBJ2-3	CATRSKGGGGADTQYF
TRBV29-1	14	NA	TRBJ1-2	CSVVPPRGASGYTF
TRBV12-3/TRBV12-4	11	NA	TRBJ1-1	CASRSGPEAFF
TRBV7-9	15	NA	TRBJ2-3	CASSLWAGRTDTQYF
TRBV12-3/TRBV12-4	15	NA	TRBJ1-1	CASSLSAGMNTEAFF
TRBV2	14	NA	TRBJ2-1	CASSSGPGYNEQFF
TRBV12-3/TRBV12-4	15	few	TRBJ2-7	CASSLVPGSSYEQYF
TRBV4-2	21	NA	TRBJ2-4	CASSQSRTSGSALVVKNIQYF
TRBV2	15	once	TRBJ2-5	CASSEGGLAEETQYF
TRBV28	18	once	TRBJ2-2	CASRLGRLVIRNTGELFF
TRBV28	15	NA	TRBJ2-5	CASSLSRDRVVDQYF
TRBV3-1	13	NA	TRBJ2-7	CASSQDYNYEQYF
TRBV28	16	once	TRBJ1-6	CASSSGARGPDSPLHF
TRBV5-1	14	NA	TRBJ1-1	CASSLGRRDTEAFF
TRBV13	15	NA	TRBJ1-2	CASSLAGQGNYGYTF
TRBV6-1	15	NA	TRBJ2-1	CASHFLGRPYNEQFF
TRBV13	15	NA	TRBJ2-5	CASSTKQGRGETQYF
TRBV9	13	NA	TRBJ1-2	CASSVEVFGGYTF
TRBV4-1	15	NA	TRBJ2-7	CASSSRTGSSYEQYF
TRBV19	15	NA	TRBJ2-1	CASSKEGLSYNEQFF
TRBV20-1	13	NA	TRBJ2-7	CSASPGGAYEQYF
TRBV29-1	16	NA	TRBJ2-3	CSVDGGRELTTDTQYF
TRBV3-1	15	NA	TRBJ2-1	CASSPTSGRFNEQFF
TRBV5-1	14	NA	TRBJ1-2	CASSLGQERNGYTF
TRBV28	10	NA	TRBJ2-2	CARLTGELFF
TRBV5-1	13	NA	TRBJ1-1	CASRRRVNTEAFF
TRBV5-6	12	NA	TRBJ1-2	CASSGTAYGYTF
TRBV19	16	NA	TRBJ1-5	CASGKTGGEVSQPQHF
TRBV15	15	NA	TRBJ1-1	CATSRDQGAGTEAFF
TRBV7-9	16	NA	TRBJ2-5	CASSWSLTGLGETQYF
TRBV7-9	14	NA	TRBJ1-2	CASSLAASGNGYTF
TRBV7-9	12	few	TRBJ1-2	CASSPGWDGYTF
TRBV6-1	14	NA	TRBJ1-1	CASSVWGENTEAFF
TRBV27	15	NA	TRBJ2-7	CASSYKGAGSPEQYF